Each of the 8 T cell receptor beta chains below was sequenced from the same sample in a study of regulatory T cells in long-lasting Graves disease. Construction of TCR beta libraries relied on iRepertoire HTBI primers and on Arm-PCR targeting CDR3 regions. One entry per CDR3 protein results from TCRdb running MiXCR on the multiplex PCR reads. Altogether about 430,000 distinct CDR3 sequences are present, around 20% being singletons, with the ten largest covering 13% to 15%. Stated time point: persistent/refractory GD, antithyroid drugs over 5 years with positive TRAb. Generation of the TCR library employed RNA extracted from PBMCs. The specimen comprised peripheral blood mononuclear cells (PBMCs), sampled when the disease was refractory, from a patient treated with antithyroid drugs. The receptors stem from a female donor with Graves disease.

This chain uses TRBV20-1 with TRBJ1-1; D unclear. Germline CDR1 is DFQATT and CDR2 is SNEGSKA (reference sequence). The CDR3 consists of 12 residues. Trimming left V 3 bases short and J 1 base short, with 6 bases between. This CDR3 reads CSARPRNTEAFF. CDR3 DNA sequence: TGCAGTGCTAGGCCCCGGAACACTGAAGCTTTCTTT.

This chain joins TRBV29-1 and TRBJ2-1; 9 bases align to TRBD2. The CDR3 covers 14 residues. Looked up from germline, CDR1 is SQVTM and CDR2 is ANQGSEA. The junction had 9 bases not matched to a gene; V was cut back by 6 bases and J by 6 bases. This chain's CDR3 is CSVDLAGSFNEQFF. The CDR3, as DNA: TGCAGCGTCGACCTAGCGGGATCATTCAATGAGCAGTTCTTC.

This clonotype was recorded a few times. The chain carries TRBV20-1 and TRBJ1-1; 9 positions agree with TRBD1. The V segment lost 5 bases and the J segment 4 bases; nucleotides outside the gene matches: 5. This CDR3 is built from 13 residues. Germline CDR1 and CDR2: DFQATT and SNEGSKA (reference sequence). CDR3 coding DNA: TGCAGTGCTTCTACAGGGGGCGGCACTGAAGCTTTCTTT. Translated: CSASTGGGTEAFF.

This clonotype was seen a handful of times. The J gene is TRBJ2-2, the V gene TRBV5-1, with D tentatively TRBD1 or TRBD2 (5 bases each). Trimming took 1 base from V and 6 from J, leaving 13 bases between them. Germline loops: CDR1 SGHRS, CDR2 YFSETQ. The CDR3 runs to 15 residues. The CDR3 DNA sequence: TGCGCCAGCAGCTTGAGCCGGGGCGCGGCCGGGGAGCTGTTTTTT. Residues: CASSLSRGAAGELFF.

This clonotype has only a few counts. The rearrangement joins TRBV2 to TRBJ2-1; D not resolved. Germline CDR1 and CDR2: SNHLY and FYNNEI. Trimming left V 3 bases short and J 2 bases short, with 8 bases between. The CDR3 covers 14 residues. In nucleotides, the CDR3 is TGTGCCAGCAGTGAGGACGCTACCTACAATGAGCAGTTCTTC. Translation gives CASSEDATYNEQFF.

The chain carries TRBV3-1 and TRBJ2-1; D gene uncertain. This CDR3 is 13 amino acids long. Germline assignment: CDR1 LGHDT and CDR2 YNNKEL (reference sequence). The V end was cut by 2 bases, the J end by 5 bases, with 7 bases between. The DNA for the CDR3 is TGTGCCAGCAGCCAAATCATTAACAATGAGCAGTTCTTC. The encoded protein is CASSQIINNEQFF.

There are a few counts of this clonotype. V and J are TRBV28 and TRBJ1-2; 9 positions match TRBD1. J lost 1 base, V lost 6 bases, and 9 bases had no gene match. Germline CDR1 reads MDHEN; CDR2 reads SYDVKM. The CDR3 sequence is 16 residues long. CDR3 sequence: CASSDPDRGGNYGYTF. The CDR3 DNA sequence: TGTGCCAGCAGCGACCCGGACAGGGGAGGTAACTATGGCTACACCTTC.

This clonotype came up a few times. Here the CDR3 DNA reads TGTGCCAGCAGCGTCGGTATAAAGCGGGAGCGGGGGGCGGATGAGCAGTTCTTC. This encodes CASSVGIKRERGADEQFF. The gene calls are TRBV7-9 and TRBJ2-1; 9 positions match TRBD2. The V gene end was trimmed by 5 bases and the J gene end by 8 bases; junction bases not matched to a gene: 19. The CDR3 is 18 amino acids. Germline values: CDR1 SEHNR, CDR2 FQNEAQ (reference sequence).